The clone carrying this T cell receptor (beta chain) appeared many times. This entry is derived from a study of T cell repertoires in cytomegalovirus infection. TCRdb itself ran the reads through MiXCR, one entry per CDR3 protein. This sample has about 76,000 distinct CDR3 sequences, with approximately 3.7% found just once. The material sequenced was PBMCs. The sequence was collected from a human donor in good health (CMV status not recorded). Some clones in this sample may be carry-over from other donors' samples.

The CDR3 DNA reads as TGTGCCAGCAGCCAATTAGGGGAAAGCGAACTAGCCAAAAACATTCAGTACTTC. Encoded protein: CASSQLGESELAKNIQYF. The rearrangement joins TRBV4-2 to TRBJ2-4; D possibly corresponds to TRBD1 (5 bases). Trimming took 2 bases from V and 0 from J, leaving 17 bases between them. Germline V gene lookup returns CDR1 LGHNA and CDR2 YNFKEQ. CDR3 length equals 18 residues.